This entry lists 14 T cell receptor beta chains sequenced from one sample in a study of cytomegalovirus exposure and HLA in healthy donors. The PCR employed 60 Vbeta primers together with 13 Jbeta primers. Assay used: immunoSEQ multiplex PCR; TCRdb lists only in-frame clones, some missing. Of roughly 140,000 clones detected, 80% appear once; the ten largest clones hold 6.5% to 7%. Specimen: PBMCs. The receptors here all came from a man aged 40-55 years in good health and CMV-seropositive.

V and J are TRBV5-1 and TRBJ1-1; 7 nucleotides match TRBD1. Germline CDR1 SGHRS, CDR2 YFSETQ. Germline trimming cut 4 bases from V and 0 bases from J; bases unmatched to any gene: 6. CDR3 length: 15 amino acids. CDR3: CASSPGQALNTEAFF. The CDR3 DNA is TGCGCCAGCAGCCCAGGACAGGCGCTGAACACTGAAGCTTTCTTT.

This chain uses TRBV5-4 with TRBJ2-7, with a tentative D call TRBD1 (7 bases). V lost 4 bases and J lost 0, with 14 bases in between. The CDR3 covers 15 residues. Germline CDR1 SGHNT, CDR2 YYREEE (reference sequence). CDR3 amino acids: CASSAGTVSSYEQYF. Here the CDR3 DNA reads TGTGCCAGCAGCGCGGGGACAGTTTCCTCCTACGAGCAGTACTTC. Full variable domain (rest looked up from reference TRBV5-4 and TRBJ2-7): ETGVTQSPTHLIKTRGQQVTLRCSSQSGHNTVSWYQQALGQGPQFIFQYYREEENGRGNFPPRFSGLQFPNYSSELNVNALELDDSALYLCASSAGTVSSYEQYFGPGTRLTVT.

The rearrangement joins TRBV6-4 to TRBJ2-1, with 7 bases identical to TRBD2. CDR1 and CDR2 from the germline V gene are MRHNA and SNTAGT. The V segment lost 2 bases and the J segment 12 bases; nucleotides outside the gene matches: 7. This CDR3 is 13 amino acids long. As DNA, the CDR3 is TGTGCCAGCAGTGACGGGAGGGGCGTAGTGCAGTTCTTC. Translated: CASSDGRGVVQFF.

The V gene is TRBV2, the J gene TRBJ2-2; 9 nucleotides line up with TRBD1. The CDR3 has 18 amino acids. The junction had 12 bases not matched to a gene; V was cut back by 1 base and J by 6 bases. The germline V gene encodes CDR1 SNHLY and CDR2 FYNNEI. The CDR3 loop reads CASSEVAPRQGGPGELFF. CDR3 DNA sequence: TGTGCCAGCAGTGAAGTCGCCCCCCGACAGGGGGGTCCCGGGGAGCTGTTTTTT.

The gene calls are TRBV6-6 and TRBJ2-7; TRBD1 agrees at 7 bases. J lost 6 bases, V lost 9 bases, and 8 bases had no gene match. This CDR3 has 12 residues. The V gene's germline CDR1 is MNHNY and CDR2 SVGAGI (reference sequence). Here the CDR3 DNA reads TGTGCCAGTCATACAGGGGTGGGCGAGCAGTACTTC. This sequence encodes CASHTGVGEQYF.

This chain links TRBV7-2 with TRBJ2-2, with D perhaps TRBD1 (5 bases). The CDR3 spans 15 residues. Germline V lookup: CDR1 SGHTA, CDR2 FQGNSA. V lost 5 bases, J lost 0 bases, and 10 bases lay in between. The CDR3 is CASSQGAPNTGELFF. The CDR3 coding sequence is TGTGCCAGCAGCCAAGGGGCTCCGAACACCGGGGAGCTGTTTTTT.

The chain combines TRBV6-5 with TRBJ2-3; TRBD1 agrees at 10 bases. The V segment lost 6 bases and the J segment 4 bases; nucleotides outside the gene matches: 1. The V gene's germline CDR1 is MNHEY and CDR2 SVGAGI. The CDR3 runs to 13 residues. Written as DNA, the CDR3 is TGTGCCAGCAGGACAGGGGGCGCAGATACGCAGTATTTT. Protein product: CASRTGGADTQYF.

The gene calls are TRBV7-9 and TRBJ1-2; D is undetermined. The CDR3 sequence is 15 residues long. CDR1 is SEHNR, CDR2 FQNEAQ, per germline (reference sequence). Trimming shortened V by 8 bases and J by 0 bases, and 16 bases separated the two germline ends. DNA of the CDR3: TGTGCCAGCCCACCCCCGGGGAGCACTAACTATGGCTACACCTTC. This gives the protein CASPPPGSTNYGYTF.

J is TRBJ1-3 and V is TRBV6-6; no clear D gene. V was clipped by 5 bases and J by 2 bases, with 10 bases between them. Germline V gene lookup returns CDR1 MNHNY and CDR2 SVGAGI (reference sequence). The CDR3 extends over 14 amino acids. CDR3 nucleotides: TGTGCCAGCAGTGGAGGGAAGACTGGAAACACCATATATTTT. Encoded protein: CASSGGKTGNTIYF.

This clone was observed a few times. This chain links TRBV4-2 with TRBJ1-1; D gene ambiguous. The CDR3 contains 15 residues. Germline CDR1 is LGHNA and CDR2 is YNFKEQ. The V end lost 0 bases, the J end lost 3 bases, and 11 bases lay between the germline ends. The CDR3 nucleotides are TGTGCCAGCAGCCAAGATGCGGATTGGGACACTGAAGCTTTCTTT. Its protein product is CASSQDADWDTEAFF.

The chain joins TRBV7-6 to TRBJ2-1; TRBD2 might be the D (6 bases). This CDR3 contains 17 residues. Trimming removed 4 bases at V and 4 bases at J, with 20 bases between. Germline V CDR1 and CDR2: SGHVS, FNYEAQ. CDR3 protein: CASSSPKSGGVYNEQFF. The CDR3 nucleotides read TGTGCCAGCAGCTCGCCCAAGAGCGGAGGGGTATACAATGAGCAGTTCTTC.

The chain recombines TRBV6-6 with TRBJ2-7; TRBD1 is a possible D gene (5 bases). In germline, CDR1 is MNHNY, CDR2 SVGAGI (reference sequence). This CDR3 region has 12 residues. The V gene lost 8 bases and the J gene lost 2 bases, with 10 bases spanning the gap. The CDR3 region is CASSGRTYEQYF. The CDR3 bases are TGTGCCAGCTCAGGGCGAACCTACGAGCAGTACTTC.

The gene calls are TRBV4-2 and TRBJ2-1; 10 nucleotides agree with TRBD2. Losses at the gene ends were 1 base for V and 4 bases for J; bases not matched to a gene: 1. Germline CDR1 LGHNA, CDR2 YNFKEQ. The CDR3 contains 15 residues. CDR3 nucleotide sequence: TGTGCCAGCAGCCAAGGGACTAGCGGATACAATGAGCAGTTCTTC. It translates to CASSQGTSGYNEQFF.

The CDR3 here is CAWSGGGKAFF. Written as DNA, the CDR3 is TGTGCCTGGAGTGGCGGAGGGAAAGCTTTCTTT. The chain carries TRBV30 and TRBJ1-1; D unresolved. The V and J ends lost 1 base and 9 bases respectively, with 9 bases between them. This CDR3 contains 11 residues. Germline V gene lookup returns CDR1 GTSNPN and CDR2 SVGIG (reference sequence).